This TCR beta chain emerged from a study of CD8 T cells in Susac syndrome. The wider study: Active disease was present in more than 5 of the sequenced Susac syndrome patients, whereas under 10 of them were in remission.

Study-wide points: The authors found around 17 Susac-specific public clones in total CD8+ repertoires and about five in CD8+ TEMRA repertoires.

Germline-derived CDR1 and CDR2 are MNHNY and SVGAGI (reference sequence). The trim removed 7 bases at V and 12 bases at J, leaving 9 bases unmatched. This CDR3 comprises 11 residues. The RNA input was roughly 0.45 to 1 ug, and it was reverse transcribed with random hexamers. immunoSEQ multiplex PCR amplified TCR beta CDR3 across 54 Vbeta, 13 Jbeta. From the immunoSEQ multiplex PCR reads, TCRdb called clonotypes with MiXCR, one entry per CDR3 protein. Seen here are 75,000 to 100,000 distinct CDR3 sequences, 95% observed once, and the top ten hold approximately 0.49%. Points on this clonotype: What it binds is not known.

The sequence came from a human donor with Susac syndrome. This chain uses TRBV6-6 with TRBJ2-7; 7 nucleotides align to TRBD1. The sequencing input was CD8+ T cells from PBMCs. This CDR3 reads CASMDTGVWYF. The CDR3 DNA sequence: TGTGCCAGCATGGACACAGGGGTTTGGTACTTC.